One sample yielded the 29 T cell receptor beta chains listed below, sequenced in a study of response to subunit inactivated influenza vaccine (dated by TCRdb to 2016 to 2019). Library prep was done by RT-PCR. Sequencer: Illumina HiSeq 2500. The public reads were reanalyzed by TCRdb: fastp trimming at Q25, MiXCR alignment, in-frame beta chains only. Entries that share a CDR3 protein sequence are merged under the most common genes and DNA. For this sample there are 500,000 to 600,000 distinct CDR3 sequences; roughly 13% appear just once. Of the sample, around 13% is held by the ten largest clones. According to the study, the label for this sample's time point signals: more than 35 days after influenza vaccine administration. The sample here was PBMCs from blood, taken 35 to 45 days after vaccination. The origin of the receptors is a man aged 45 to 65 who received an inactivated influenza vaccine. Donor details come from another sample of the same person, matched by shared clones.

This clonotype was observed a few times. The CDR3 spells CSAIRTQGYEQYF. DNA for the CDR3: TGCAGTGCGATAAGGACCCAGGGGTACGAGCAGTACTTC. The chain combines TRBV20-1 with TRBJ2-7, with D perhaps matching TRBD1 (6 bases). The CDR3 loop spans 13 amino acids. Trimming removed 6 bases at V and 4 bases at J, with 16 bases between. Germline CDR1 DFQATT, CDR2 SNEGSKA (reference sequence).

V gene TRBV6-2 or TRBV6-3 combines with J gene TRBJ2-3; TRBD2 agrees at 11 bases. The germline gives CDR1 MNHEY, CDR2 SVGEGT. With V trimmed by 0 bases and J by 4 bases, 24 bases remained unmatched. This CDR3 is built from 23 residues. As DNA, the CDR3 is TGTGCCAGCAGTTACTCGATCGCTTCTAGAAGACTAGCGGGATCACCCCCGGCAGATACGCAGTATTTT. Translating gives CASSYSIASRRLAGSPPADTQYF.

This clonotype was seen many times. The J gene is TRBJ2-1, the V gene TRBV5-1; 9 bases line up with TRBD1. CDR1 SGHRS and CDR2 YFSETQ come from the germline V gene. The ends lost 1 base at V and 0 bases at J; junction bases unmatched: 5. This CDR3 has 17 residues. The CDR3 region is CASSLLGTGTSYNEQFF. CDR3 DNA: TGCGCCAGCAGCTTGCTCGGGACAGGGACCTCCTACAATGAGCAGTTCTTC.

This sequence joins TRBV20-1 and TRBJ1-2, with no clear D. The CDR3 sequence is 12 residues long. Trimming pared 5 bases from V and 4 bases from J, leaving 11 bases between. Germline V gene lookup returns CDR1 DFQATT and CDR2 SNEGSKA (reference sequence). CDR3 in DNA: TGCAGTGCTTTGACTGATGCCTATGGCTACACCTTC. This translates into CSALTDAYGYTF.

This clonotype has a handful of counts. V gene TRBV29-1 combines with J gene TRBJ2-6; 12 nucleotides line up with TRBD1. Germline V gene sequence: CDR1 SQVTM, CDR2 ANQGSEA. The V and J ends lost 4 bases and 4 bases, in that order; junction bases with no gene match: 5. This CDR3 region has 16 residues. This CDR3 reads CSVAGQGARGANVLTF. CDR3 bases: TGCAGCGTTGCGGGACAGGGGGCGCGGGGGGCCAACGTCCTGACTTTC.

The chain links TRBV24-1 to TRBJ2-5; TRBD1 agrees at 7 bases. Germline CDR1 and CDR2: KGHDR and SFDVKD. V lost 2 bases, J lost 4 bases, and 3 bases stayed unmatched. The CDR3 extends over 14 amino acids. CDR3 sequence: CATSDYGQAETQYF. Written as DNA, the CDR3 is TGTGCCACCAGTGATTATGGACAGGCAGAGACCCAGTACTTC.

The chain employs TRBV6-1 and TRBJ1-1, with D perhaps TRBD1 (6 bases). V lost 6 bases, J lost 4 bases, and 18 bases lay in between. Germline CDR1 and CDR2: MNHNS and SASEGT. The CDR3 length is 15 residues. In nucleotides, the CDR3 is TGTGCCAGCAGCCCCGAGGGGGGGCAGGGCACTGAAGCTTTCTTT. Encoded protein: CASSPEGGQGTEAFF.

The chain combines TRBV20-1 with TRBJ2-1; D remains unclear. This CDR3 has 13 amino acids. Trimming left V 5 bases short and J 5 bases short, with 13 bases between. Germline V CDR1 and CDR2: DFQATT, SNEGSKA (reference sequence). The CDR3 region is CSAPAWGNNEQFF. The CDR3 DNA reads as TGCAGTGCTCCTGCGTGGGGAAACAATGAGCAGTTCTTC.

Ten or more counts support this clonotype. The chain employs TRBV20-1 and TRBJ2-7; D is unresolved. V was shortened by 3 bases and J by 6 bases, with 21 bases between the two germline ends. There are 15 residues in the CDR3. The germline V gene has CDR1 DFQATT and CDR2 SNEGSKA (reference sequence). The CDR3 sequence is CSARRRSVSATEQYF. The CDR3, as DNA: TGCAGTGCTAGGCGTCGATCGGTCTCGGCGACCGAGCAGTACTTC.

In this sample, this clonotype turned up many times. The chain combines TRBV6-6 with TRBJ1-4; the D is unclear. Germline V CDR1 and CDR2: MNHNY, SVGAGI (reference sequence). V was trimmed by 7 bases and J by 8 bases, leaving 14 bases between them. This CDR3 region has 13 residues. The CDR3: CASIRSLGEKLFF. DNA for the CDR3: TGTGCCAGCATACGGAGTCTAGGCGAAAAACTGTTTTTT.

In DNA, the CDR3 is TGTGCCAGCAGGAAGGACAGGATGAACACTGAAGCTTTCTTT. It translates to CASRKDRMNTEAFF. The chain joins TRBV6-2 or TRBV6-3 to TRBJ1-1, with 7 bases identical to TRBD1. Germline CDR1 and CDR2: MNHEY and SVGEGT. Unmatched junction bases numbered 4, after V lost 6 bases and J lost 0 bases. This CDR3 has 14 residues.

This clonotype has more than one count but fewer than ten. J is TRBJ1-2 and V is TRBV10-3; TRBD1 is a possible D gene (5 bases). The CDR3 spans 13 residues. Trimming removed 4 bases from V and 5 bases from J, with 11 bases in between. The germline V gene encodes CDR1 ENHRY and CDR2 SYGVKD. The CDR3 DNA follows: TGTGCCATCAGTGGGGACGTCGGGTATGGCTACACCTTC. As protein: CAISGDVGYGYTF.

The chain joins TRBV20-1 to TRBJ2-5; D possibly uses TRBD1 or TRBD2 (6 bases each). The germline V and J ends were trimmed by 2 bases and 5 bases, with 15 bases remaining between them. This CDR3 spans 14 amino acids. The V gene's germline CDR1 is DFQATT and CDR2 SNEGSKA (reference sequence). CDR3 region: CSARKRRRGETQYF. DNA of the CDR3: TGCAGTGCTAGAAAGCGCAGGAGGGGGGAGACCCAGTACTTC.

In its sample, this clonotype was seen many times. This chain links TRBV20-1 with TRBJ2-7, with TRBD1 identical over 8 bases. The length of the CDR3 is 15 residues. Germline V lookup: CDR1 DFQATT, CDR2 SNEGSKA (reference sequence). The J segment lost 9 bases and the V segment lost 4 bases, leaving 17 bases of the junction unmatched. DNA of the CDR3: TGCAGTGCTACGGACCGGGCAGGGGGCGCAGCTGGGCAGTACTTC. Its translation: CSATDRAGGAAGQYF.

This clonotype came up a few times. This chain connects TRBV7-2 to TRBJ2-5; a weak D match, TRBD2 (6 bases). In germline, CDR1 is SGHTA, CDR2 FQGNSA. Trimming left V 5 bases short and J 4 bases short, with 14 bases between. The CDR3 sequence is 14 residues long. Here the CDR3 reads CASSPVGGRETQYF. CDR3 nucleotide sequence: TGTGCCAGCAGCCCAGTGGGGGGTAGAGAGACCCAGTACTTC.

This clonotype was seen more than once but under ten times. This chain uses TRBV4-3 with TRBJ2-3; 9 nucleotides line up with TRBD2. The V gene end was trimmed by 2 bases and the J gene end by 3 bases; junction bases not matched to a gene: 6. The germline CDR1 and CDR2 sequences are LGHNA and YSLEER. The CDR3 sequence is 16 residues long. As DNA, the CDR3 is TGCGCCAGCAGCCAAACGAGGGGACTAGCAACAGATACGCAGTATTTT. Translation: CASSQTRGLATDTQYF.

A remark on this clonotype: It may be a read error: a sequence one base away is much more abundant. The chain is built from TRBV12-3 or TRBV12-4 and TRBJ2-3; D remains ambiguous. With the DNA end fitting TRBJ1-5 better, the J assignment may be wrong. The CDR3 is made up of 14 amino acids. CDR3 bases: TGTGCCAGCAGTTTTGGCGGTGACGGGGATACGCAGCATTTT. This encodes CASSFGGDGDTQHF.

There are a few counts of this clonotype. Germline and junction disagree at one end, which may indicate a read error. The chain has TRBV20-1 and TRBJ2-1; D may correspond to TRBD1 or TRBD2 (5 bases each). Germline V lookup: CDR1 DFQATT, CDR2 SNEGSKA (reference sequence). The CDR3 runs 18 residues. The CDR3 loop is CCARDLSSGTVGVNEQFF. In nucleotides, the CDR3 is TGCTGTGCTAGAGATCTCTCCTCGGGGACGGTGGGGGTCAATGAGCAGTTCTTC.

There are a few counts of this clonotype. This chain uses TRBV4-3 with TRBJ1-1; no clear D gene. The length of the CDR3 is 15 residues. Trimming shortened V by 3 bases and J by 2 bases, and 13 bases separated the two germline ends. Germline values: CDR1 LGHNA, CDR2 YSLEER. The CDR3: CASSQEIVGNTEAFF. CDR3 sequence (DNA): TGCGCCAGCAGCCAGGAGATAGTCGGAAACACTGAAGCTTTCTTT.

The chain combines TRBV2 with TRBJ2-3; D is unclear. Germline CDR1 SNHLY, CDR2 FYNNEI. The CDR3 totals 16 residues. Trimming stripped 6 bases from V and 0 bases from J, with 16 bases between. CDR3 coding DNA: TGTGCCAGCAGCCCCTTGGAGCGAGATAGCACAGATACGCAGTATTTT. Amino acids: CASSPLERDSTDTQYF.

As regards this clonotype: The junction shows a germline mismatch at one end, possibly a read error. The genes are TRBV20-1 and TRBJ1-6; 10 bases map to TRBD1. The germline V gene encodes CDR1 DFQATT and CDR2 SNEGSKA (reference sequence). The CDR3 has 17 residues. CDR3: CCAKDRGRFSDHSPLHF. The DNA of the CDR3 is TGCTGTGCTAAAGACAGGGGGCGCTTCTCGGATCATTCACCCCTCCACTTT.

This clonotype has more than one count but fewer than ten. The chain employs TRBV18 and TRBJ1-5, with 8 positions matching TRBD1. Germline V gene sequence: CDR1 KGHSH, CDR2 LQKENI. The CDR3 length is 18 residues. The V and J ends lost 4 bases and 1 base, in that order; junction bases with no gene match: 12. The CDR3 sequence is CASSQRQGNGGSNQPQHF. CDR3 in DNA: TGTGCCAGCTCACAGAGACAGGGGAACGGGGGGAGCAATCAGCCCCAGCATTTT.

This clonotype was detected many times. CDR3 DNA sequence: TGTGCCAGCATGTTAGCGGGAGGTCCCTACAATGAGCAGTTCTTC. It encodes CASMLAGGPYNEQFF. J is TRBJ2-1 and V is TRBV12-3 or TRBV12-4; 10 bases align to TRBD2. J lost 2 bases, V lost 7 bases, and 5 bases had no gene match. The CDR3 spans 15 residues.

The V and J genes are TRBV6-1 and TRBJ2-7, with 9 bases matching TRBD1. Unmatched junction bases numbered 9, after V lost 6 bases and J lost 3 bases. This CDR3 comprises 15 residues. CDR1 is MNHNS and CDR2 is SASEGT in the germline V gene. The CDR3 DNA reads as TGTGCCAGCAGCGCTACCGGGACAGGGATCTACGAGCAGTACTTC. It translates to CASSATGTGIYEQYF.

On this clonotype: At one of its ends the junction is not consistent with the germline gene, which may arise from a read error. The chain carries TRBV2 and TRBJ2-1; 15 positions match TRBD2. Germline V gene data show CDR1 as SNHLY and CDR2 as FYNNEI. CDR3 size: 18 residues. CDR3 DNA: TGTACCAGCAGGACTAGCGGGGGGGCCGGTGACTCCTACAATGAGCAGTTCTTC. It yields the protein CTSRTSGGAGDSYNEQFF.

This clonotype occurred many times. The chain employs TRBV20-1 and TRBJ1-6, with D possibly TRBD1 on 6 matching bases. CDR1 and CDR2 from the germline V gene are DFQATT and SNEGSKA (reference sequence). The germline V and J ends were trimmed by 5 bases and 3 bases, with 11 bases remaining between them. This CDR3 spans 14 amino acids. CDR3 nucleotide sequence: TGCAGTGCTTTTACAGGGAGCTATAATTCACCCCTCCACTTT. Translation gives CSAFTGSYNSPLHF.

Here the CDR3 reads CASSQGGITYNEQFF. DNA of the CDR3: TGTGCCAGCAGCCAGGGGGGTATTACTTACAATGAGCAGTTCTTC. The J gene is TRBJ2-1, the V gene TRBV3-1, with a weak D call TRBD2 (6 bases). The CDR3 length is 15 residues. The germline V gene encodes CDR1 LGHDT and CDR2 YNNKEL (reference sequence). The V end lost 3 bases, the J end lost 4 bases, and 13 bases lay between the germline ends.

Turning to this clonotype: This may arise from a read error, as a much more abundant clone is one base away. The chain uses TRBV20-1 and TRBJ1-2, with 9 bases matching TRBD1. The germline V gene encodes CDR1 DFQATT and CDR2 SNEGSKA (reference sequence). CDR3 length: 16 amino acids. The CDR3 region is CCARDRDRAHNYGYTF. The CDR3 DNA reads TGCTGTGCTAGAGATAGGGACAGGGCACACAACTATGGCTACACCTTC.

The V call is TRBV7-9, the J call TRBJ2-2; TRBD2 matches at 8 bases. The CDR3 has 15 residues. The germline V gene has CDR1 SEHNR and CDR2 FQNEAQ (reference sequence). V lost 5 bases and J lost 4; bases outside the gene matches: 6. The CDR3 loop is CASSPPGGPTGELFF. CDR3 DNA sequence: TGTGCCAGCAGCCCACCGGGGGGGCCCACCGGGGAGCTGTTTTTT.